The clone carrying this TCR beta chain was observed a handful of times. The antigen is undetermined. The study co-extracted DNA and RNA from roughly 20-30 mg of unsorted bulk tissue. The CDR3 contains 13 residues. Trimming shortened V by 10 bases and J by 2 bases, and 15 bases separated the two germline ends. Germline CDR1 and CDR2: MNHEY and SVGEGT. From 500 ng of total RNA, TCR beta-specific cDNA was reverse-transcribed using a constant-region primer. Each TCR beta library was derived from three nested multiplex PCR rounds that employed slightly modified ARM-PCR. The first two PCR rounds used TRBV1-TRBV30 primers with a Cbeta primer, about 9 cycles each. TCRdb reprocessed the multiplex PCR reads via MiXCR and lists one record per CDR3 protein. Of about 130,000 distinct CDR3 sequences in the sample, approximately 64% were seen once. This record comes from a study of tumor-infiltrating lymphocytes in primary liver carcinoma. Study information: Ranging in age from 30 to 69 years, the patients were men and women. The neoplasms were of stage T1-T3 N0M0, with dimensions of about 4.2 to 10 cm across. Study-wide points: The 250 largest clones made up significantly more of tumor than blood repertoires (p = 0.039).

The chain has TRBV6-2 or TRBV6-3 and TRBJ2-7; possibly TRBD2 for D (6 bases). This TCR came from a woman aged 55 to 70 with primary liver carcinoma and hepatitis B virus infection. Source material: liver tumor tissue from sampling region 3. Indicated subset: tumor region T3, left-lateral pole. The CDR3 is CANNRGGAYEQYF. CDR3 DNA sequence: TGTGCCAACAACCGGGGAGGAGCCTACGAGCAGTACTTC.